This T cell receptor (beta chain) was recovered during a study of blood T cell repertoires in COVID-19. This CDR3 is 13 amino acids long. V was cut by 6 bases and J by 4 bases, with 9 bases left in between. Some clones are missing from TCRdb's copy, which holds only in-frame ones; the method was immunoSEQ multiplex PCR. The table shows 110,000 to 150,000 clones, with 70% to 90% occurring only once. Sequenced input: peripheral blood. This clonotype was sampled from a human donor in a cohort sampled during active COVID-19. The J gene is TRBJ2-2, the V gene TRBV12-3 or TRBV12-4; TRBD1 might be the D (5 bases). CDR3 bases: TGTGCCAGCAGACCAGGGTTCACCGGGGAGCTGTTTTTT. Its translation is CASRPGFTGELFF.